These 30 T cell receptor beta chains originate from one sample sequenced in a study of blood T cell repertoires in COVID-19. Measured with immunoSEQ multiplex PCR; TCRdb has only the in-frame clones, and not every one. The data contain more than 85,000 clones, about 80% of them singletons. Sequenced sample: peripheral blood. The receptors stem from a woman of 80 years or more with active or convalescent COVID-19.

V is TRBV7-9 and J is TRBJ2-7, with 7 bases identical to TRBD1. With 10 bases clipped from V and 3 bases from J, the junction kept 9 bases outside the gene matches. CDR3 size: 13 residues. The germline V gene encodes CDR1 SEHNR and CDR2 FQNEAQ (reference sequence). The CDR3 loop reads CATTGTEHYEQYF. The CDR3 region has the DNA TGTGCCACAACTGGGACAGAACACTACGAGCAGTACTTC.

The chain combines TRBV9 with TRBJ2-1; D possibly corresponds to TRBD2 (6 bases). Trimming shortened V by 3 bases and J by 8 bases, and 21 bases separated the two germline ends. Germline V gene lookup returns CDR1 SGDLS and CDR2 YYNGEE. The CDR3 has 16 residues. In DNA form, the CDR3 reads TGTGCCAGCAGCGCCCAAAGGAGGGCGCCTATGGATGAGCAGTTCTTC. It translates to CASSAQRRAPMDEQFF.

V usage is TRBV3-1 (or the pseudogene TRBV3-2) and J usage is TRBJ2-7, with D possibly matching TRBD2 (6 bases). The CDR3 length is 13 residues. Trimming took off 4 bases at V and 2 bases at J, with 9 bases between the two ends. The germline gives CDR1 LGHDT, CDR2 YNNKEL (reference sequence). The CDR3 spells CASSPPGAYEQYF. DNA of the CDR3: TGTGCCAGCAGCCCCCCGGGGGCCTACGAGCAGTACTTC.

The CDR3 DNA reads TGTGCCAGCAGCTTGGGCCGGACCGGGGAGCTGTTTTTT. Translated: CASSLGRTGELFF. This chain connects TRBV5-6 to TRBJ2-2; D unclear. The CDR3 contains 13 residues. The ends were cut back, 0 bases at V and 5 bases at J, with 5 bases in the middle. From germline, CDR1 is SGHDT and CDR2 YYEEEE. Full variable domain (outside the CDR3, taken from reference TRBV5-6 and TRBJ2-2): DAGVTQSPTHLIKTRGQQVTLRCSPKSGHDTVSWYQQALGQGPQFIFQYYEEEERQRGNFPDRFSGHQFPNYSSELNVNALLLGDSALYLCASSLGRTGELFFGEGSRLTVL.

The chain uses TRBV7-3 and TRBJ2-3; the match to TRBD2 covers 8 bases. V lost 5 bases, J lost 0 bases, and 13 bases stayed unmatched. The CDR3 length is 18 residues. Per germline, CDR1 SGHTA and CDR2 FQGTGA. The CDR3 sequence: CASSKTGTSGTSTDTQYF. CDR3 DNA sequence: TGTGCCAGCAGCAAAACGGGAACTAGCGGAACGAGCACAGATACGCAGTATTTT.

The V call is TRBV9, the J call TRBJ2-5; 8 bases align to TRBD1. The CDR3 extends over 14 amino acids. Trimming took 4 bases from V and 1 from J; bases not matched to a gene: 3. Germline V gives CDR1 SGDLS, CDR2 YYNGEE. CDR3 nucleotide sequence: TGTGCCAGCAGCTTAGGGACAGGCCAAGAGACCCAGTACTTC. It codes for CASSLGTGQETQYF. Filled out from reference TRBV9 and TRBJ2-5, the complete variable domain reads DSGVTQTPKHLITATGQRVTLRCSPRSGDLSVYWYQQSLDQGLQFLIQYYNGEERAKGNILERFSAQQFPDLHSELNLSSLELGDSALYFCASSLGTGQETQYFGPGTRLLVL.

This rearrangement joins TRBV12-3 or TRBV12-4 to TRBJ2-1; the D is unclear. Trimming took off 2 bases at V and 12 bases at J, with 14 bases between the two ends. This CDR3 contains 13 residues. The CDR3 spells CASSLLVVAWQFF. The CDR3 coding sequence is TGTGCCAGCAGTTTATTAGTTGTTGCCTGGCAGTTCTTC.

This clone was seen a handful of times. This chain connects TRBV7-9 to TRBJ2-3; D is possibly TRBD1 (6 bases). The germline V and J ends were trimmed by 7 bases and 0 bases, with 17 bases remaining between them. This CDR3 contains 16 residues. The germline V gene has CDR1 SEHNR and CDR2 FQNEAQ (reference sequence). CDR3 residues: CASILRSGASTDTQYF. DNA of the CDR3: TGTGCCAGCATCCTCAGATCAGGGGCTAGCACAGATACGCAGTATTTT.

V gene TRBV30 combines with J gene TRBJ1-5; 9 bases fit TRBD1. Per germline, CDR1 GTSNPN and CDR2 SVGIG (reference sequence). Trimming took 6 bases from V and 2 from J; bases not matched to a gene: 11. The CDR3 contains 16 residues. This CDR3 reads CACWEPGQGGNQPQHF. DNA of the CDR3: TGTGCCTGCTGGGAACCGGGACAGGGAGGCAATCAGCCCCAGCATTTT.

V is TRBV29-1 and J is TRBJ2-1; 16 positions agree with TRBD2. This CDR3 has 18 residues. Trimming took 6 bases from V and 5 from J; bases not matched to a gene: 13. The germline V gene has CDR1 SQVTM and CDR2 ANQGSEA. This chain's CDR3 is CSVTGLAGGPVEDNEQFF. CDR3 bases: TGCAGCGTCACGGGACTAGCGGGAGGGCCGGTTGAGGACAATGAGCAGTTCTTC.

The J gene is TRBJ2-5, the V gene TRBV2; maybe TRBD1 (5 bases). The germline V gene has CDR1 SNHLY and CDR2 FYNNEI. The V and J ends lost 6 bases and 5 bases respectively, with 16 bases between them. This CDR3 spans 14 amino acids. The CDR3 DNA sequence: TGTGCCAGCAGCAAACAGGACCCTCTGGAGACCCAGTACTTC. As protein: CASSKQDPLETQYF.

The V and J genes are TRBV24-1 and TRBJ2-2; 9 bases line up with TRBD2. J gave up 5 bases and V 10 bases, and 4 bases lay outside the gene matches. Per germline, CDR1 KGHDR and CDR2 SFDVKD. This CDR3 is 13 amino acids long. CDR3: CATSGRGTGELFF. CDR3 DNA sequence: TGTGCCACTAGCGGGAGAGGTACCGGGGAGCTGTTTTTT.

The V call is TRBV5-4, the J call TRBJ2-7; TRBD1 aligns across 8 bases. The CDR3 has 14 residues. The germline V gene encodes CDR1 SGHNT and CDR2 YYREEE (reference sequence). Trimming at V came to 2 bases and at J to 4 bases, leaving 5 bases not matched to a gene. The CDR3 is CASSFDRGTYEQYF. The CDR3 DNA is TGTGCCAGCAGCTTTGACAGGGGAACTTACGAGCAGTACTTC. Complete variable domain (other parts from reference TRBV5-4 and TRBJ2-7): ETGVTQSPTHLIKTRGQQVTLRCSSQSGHNTVSWYQQALGQGPQFIFQYYREEENGRGNFPPRFSGLQFPNYSSELNVNALELDDSALYLCASSFDRGTYEQYFGPGTRLTVT.

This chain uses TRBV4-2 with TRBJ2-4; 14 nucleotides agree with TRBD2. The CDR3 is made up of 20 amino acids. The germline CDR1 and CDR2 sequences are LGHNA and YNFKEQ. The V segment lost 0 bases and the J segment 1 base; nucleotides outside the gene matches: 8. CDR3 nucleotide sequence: TGTGCCAGCAGCCAAGATGCGAGACTAGCGGGAGGGGGGGCCAAAAACATTCAGTACTTC. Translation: CASSQDARLAGGGAKNIQYF.

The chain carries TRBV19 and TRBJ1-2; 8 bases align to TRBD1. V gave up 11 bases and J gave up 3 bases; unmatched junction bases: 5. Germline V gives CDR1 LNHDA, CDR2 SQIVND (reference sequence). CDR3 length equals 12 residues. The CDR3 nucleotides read TGTGCCGGTGGACAGGGTGACTATGGCTACACCTTC. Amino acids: CAGGQGDYGYTF.

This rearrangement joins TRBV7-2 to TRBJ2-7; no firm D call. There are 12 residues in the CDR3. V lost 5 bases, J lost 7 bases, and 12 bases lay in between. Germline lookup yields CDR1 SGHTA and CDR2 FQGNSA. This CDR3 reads CASSLTPFEQYF. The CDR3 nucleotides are TGTGCCAGCAGCCTCACTCCATTTGAGCAGTACTTC.

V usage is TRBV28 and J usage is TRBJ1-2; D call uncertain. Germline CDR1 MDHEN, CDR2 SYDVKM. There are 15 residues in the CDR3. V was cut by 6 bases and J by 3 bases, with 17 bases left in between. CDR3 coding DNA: TGTGCCAGCAGCCAAGGCCCCACGACTCACTATGGCTACACCTTC. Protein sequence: CASSQGPTTHYGYTF.

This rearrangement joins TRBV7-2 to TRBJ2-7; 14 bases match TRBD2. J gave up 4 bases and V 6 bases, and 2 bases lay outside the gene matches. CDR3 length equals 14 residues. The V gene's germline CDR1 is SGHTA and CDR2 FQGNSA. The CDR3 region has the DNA TGTGCCAGCAGAGGGACTAGCGGGAGATACGAGCAGTACTTC. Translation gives CASRGTSGRYEQYF. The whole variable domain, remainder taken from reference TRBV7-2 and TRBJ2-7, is GAGVSQSPSNKVTEKGKDVELRCDPISGHTALYWYRQSLGQGLEFLIYFQGNSAPDKSGLPSDRFSAERTGGSVSTLTIQRTQQEDSAVYLCASRGTSGRYEQYFGPGTRLTVT.

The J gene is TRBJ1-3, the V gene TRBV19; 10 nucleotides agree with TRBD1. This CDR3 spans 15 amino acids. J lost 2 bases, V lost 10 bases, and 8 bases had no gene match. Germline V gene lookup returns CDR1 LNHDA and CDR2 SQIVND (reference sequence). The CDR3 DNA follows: TGTGCCACAGCCCGGGACAGGGGCCCTGGAAACACCATATATTTT. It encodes CATARDRGPGNTIYF.

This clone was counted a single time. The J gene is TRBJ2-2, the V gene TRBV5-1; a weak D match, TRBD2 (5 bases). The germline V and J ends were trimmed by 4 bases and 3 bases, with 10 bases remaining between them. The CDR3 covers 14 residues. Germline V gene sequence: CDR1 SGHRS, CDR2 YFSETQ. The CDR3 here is CASSQDGDTGELFF. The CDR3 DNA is TGCGCCAGCAGCCAGGACGGGGACACCGGGGAGCTGTTTTTT.

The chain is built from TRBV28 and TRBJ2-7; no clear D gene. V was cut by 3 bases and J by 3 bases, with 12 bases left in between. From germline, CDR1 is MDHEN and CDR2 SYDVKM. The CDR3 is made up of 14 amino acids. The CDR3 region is CASSFLGPNYEQYF. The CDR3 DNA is TGTGCCAGCAGTTTCCTGGGCCCTAACTACGAGCAGTACTTC.

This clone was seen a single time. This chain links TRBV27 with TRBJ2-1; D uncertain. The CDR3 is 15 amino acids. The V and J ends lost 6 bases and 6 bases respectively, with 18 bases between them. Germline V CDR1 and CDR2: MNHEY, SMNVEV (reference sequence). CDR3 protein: CASSRRRDLFNEQFF. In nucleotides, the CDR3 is TGTGCCAGCAGCCGCCGGAGAGACCTATTCAATGAGCAGTTCTTC.

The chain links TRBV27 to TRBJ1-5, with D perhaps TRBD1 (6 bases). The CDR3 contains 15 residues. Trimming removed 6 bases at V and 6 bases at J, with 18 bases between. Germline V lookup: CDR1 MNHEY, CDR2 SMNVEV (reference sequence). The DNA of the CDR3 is TGTGCCAGCAGCGCTACTGACAGGATCGGTCAGCCCCAGCATTTT. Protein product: CASSATDRIGQPQHF.

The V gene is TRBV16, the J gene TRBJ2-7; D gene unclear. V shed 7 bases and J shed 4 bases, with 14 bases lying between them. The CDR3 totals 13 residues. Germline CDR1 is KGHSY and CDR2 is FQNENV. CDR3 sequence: CASIFLPGYEQYF. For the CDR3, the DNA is TGTGCCAGCATCTTTTTGCCGGGTTACGAGCAGTACTTC.

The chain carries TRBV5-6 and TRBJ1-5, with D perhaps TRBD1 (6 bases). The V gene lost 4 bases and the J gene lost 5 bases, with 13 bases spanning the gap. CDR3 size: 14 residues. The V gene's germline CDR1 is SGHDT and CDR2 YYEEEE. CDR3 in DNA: TGTGCCAGCAGCGTGGGGGCAAACCATCAGCCCCAGCATTTT. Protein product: CASSVGANHQPQHF. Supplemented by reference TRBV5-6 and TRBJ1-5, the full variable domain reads DAGVTQSPTHLIKTRGQQVTLRCSPKSGHDTVSWYQQALGQGPQFIFQYYEEEERQRGNFPDRFSGHQFPNYSSELNVNALLLGDSALYLCASSVGANHQPQHFGDGTRLSIL.

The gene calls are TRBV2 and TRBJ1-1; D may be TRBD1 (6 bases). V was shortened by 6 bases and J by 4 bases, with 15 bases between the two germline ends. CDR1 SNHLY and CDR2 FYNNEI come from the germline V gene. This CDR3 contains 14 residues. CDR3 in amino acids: CASSLTGWSTEAFF. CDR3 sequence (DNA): TGTGCCAGCAGCTTAACAGGGTGGAGCACTGAAGCTTTCTTT.

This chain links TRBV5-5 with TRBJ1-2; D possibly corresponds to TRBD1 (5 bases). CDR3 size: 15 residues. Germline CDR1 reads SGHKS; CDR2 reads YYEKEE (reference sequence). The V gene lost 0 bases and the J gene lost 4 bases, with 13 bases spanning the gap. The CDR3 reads CASSLGGPGLYGYTF. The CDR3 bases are TGTGCCAGCAGCTTGGGGGGCCCAGGGCTCTATGGCTACACCTTC.

CDR3 sequence reads: CASSLGGTGQETQYF. The CDR3 coding sequence is TGTGCCAGCAGCTTGGGAGGGACAGGTCAAGAGACCCAGTACTTC. The chain has TRBV5-4 and TRBJ2-5; 8 nucleotides align to TRBD1. The junction had 3 bases not matched to a gene; V was cut back by 0 bases and J by 2 bases. The CDR3 sequence is 15 residues long. CDR1 is SGHNT, CDR2 YYREEE, per germline (reference sequence).

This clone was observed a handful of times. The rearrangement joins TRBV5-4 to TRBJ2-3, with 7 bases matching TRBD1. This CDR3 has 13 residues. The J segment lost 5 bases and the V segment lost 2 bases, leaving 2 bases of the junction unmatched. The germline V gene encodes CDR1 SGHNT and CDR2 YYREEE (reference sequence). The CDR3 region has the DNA TGTGCCAGCAGCTTAAGGGACAGAGATACGCAGTATTTT. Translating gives CASSLRDRDTQYF.

CDR3 amino acids: CASSQPSGSHQETQYF. The CDR3, as DNA: TGCGCCAGCAGCCAACCTAGCGGGAGCCACCAAGAGACCCAGTACTTC. The chain couples TRBV5-1 to TRBJ2-5; 10 bases fit TRBD2. The CDR3 totals 16 residues. Per germline, CDR1 SGHRS and CDR2 YFSETQ. V shed 4 bases and J 0 bases; nucleotides not matched to a gene: 6.